Listed here are 6 T cell receptor beta chains from one sample, sequenced in a study of T-cell memory formation after mild COVID-19. TCRdb reanalysed the 5' RACE reads using MiXCR and keeps one entry per CDR3 protein. Of about 58,000 distinct CDR3 sequences in the sample, approximately 30% are singletons; the top ten hold roughly 45%. Sequenced material: PBMCs or a T cell subset sorted from them (not recorded which). The receptors shown here come from a man aged 18 to 30 who had mild COVID-19 (a few samples of this study predate the infection). Cell type and time point are not known.

This clonotype was picked up a small number of times. This chain connects TRBV6-2 or TRBV6-3 to TRBJ2-1; D not resolved. This CDR3 spans 13 amino acids. With 8 bases removed from V and 8 bases from J, the gap between germline ends came to 16 bases. CDR1 is MNHEY, CDR2 SVGEGT, per germline. CDR3 sequence reads: CASVTPIVDEQFF. The CDR3 bases are TGTGCCAGCGTAACCCCGATAGTCGATGAGCAGTTCTTC.

This clonotype was seen ten or more times. The chain combines TRBV20-1 with TRBJ2-4; TRBD1 is a possible D gene (6 bases). The CDR3 sequence is 14 residues long. Trimming took 3 bases from V and 1 from J, leaving 10 bases between them. Looked up from germline, CDR1 is DFQATT and CDR2 is SNEGSKA (reference sequence). CDR3 loop: CSARSQGAKNIQYF. The CDR3 DNA sequence: TGCAGTGCTAGGTCCCAGGGGGCCAAAAACATTCAGTACTTC.

The rearrangement links TRBV12-3 or TRBV12-4 to TRBJ1-4; D remains ambiguous. The CDR3 runs 14 residues. The V and J ends lost 3 bases and 0 bases respectively, with 5 bases between them. Here the CDR3 DNA reads TGTGCCAGCAGTTTCACCGCAACTAATGAAAAACTGTTTTTT. It yields the protein CASSFTATNEKLFF.

This clonotype has just a few counts. The rearrangement joins TRBV7-2 to TRBJ2-3; 7 bases agree with TRBD2. The CDR3 has 16 residues. The J segment lost 2 bases and the V segment lost 3 bases, leaving 8 bases of the junction unmatched. CDR1 and CDR2 (germline): SGHTA, FQGNSA. Written as DNA, the CDR3 is TGTGCCAGCAGCTTCCGTACTAGCGACATCACAGATACGCAGTATTTT. Translation gives CASSFRTSDITDTQYF.

The J gene is TRBJ2-1, the V gene TRBV6-5; perhaps TRBD1 as D (6 bases). Germline CDR1 and CDR2: MNHEY and SVGAGI. This CDR3 is 13 amino acids long. V lost 6 bases, J lost 4 bases, and 10 bases lay in between. CDR3 sequence: CASRLTGYNEQFF. CDR3 nucleotides: TGTGCCAGCAGACTCACAGGGTACAATGAGCAGTTCTTC.

The chain links TRBV6-1 to TRBJ2-5; 10 bases fit TRBD2. The CDR3 runs 15 residues. V was clipped by 5 bases and J by 6 bases; unmatched bases: 9. From germline, CDR1 is MNHNS and CDR2 SASEGT. As DNA, the CDR3 is TGTGCCAGCAGTCCCGGGACTAGCGTTGGGAAGACCCAGTACTTC. Its protein product is CASSPGTSVGKTQYF.